This TCR beta chain emerged from a study of blood T cells in healthy people across ages. Points from the study as a whole: The percentage of naive T cells correlated strongly with TCR beta diversity. The long-lived group displayed more naive CD4+ cells, plus higher diversity, than the aged donors did.

Donation came from healthy Caucasian individuals in Russia who were aged roughly 6 to 95. Isolation recovered at least 6 million PBMCs from every sample. A sample-barcoded 5' primer and a J-beta primer mix were used in a second PCR of roughly 6 to 11 cycles. TCRdb called the 5' RACE reads again in MiXCR, with one record for every CDR3 protein. The sample yields about 1.7 million distinct CDR3 sequences, approximately 28% seen once. V lost 1 base and J lost 13, with 23 bases in between. Germline loops: CDR1 LNHDA, CDR2 SQIVND (reference sequence). This CDR3 is built from 16 residues. With regard to this clonotype: Its cognate antigen is unknown.

The clonotype comes from a woman in her twenties or thirties in good health. The sequencing sample was made of blood. V and J are TRBV19 and TRBJ2-4; TRBD2 is a possible D gene (5 bases). DNA of the CDR3: TGTGCCAGTAGTATAGGGTCTAGCTACAGCACAGATACGCAGTACTTC. Its translation is CASSIGSSYSTDTQYF.